This paragraph reports one T cell receptor (beta chain). Its specificity is not known. The V gene's germline CDR1 is MGHDK and CDR2 SYGVNS. The CDR3 sequence is 16 residues long. The trim removed 5 bases at V and 2 bases at J, leaving 7 bases unmatched. The sample is drawn from a study of shared clonotypes between healthy human individuals. Both subsets, CD45RA+ naive and CD45RA-negative memory, were split from the CD4+ cells. Per the authors' pipeline: Sequence data from immunoSEQ were junction-only and lacked quality scores; consequently, filtering differed. The method was immunoSEQ multiplex PCR; TCRdb's version includes in-frame clones alone and lacks a portion of them. That table is the source of V, J and clone size, and D and trimming were worked out from the DNA. The sample gives 850,000 to 1,200,000 clones, approximately 68% of which show up once; approximately 1.5% is in the top ten. The study, taken as a whole, reports: Investigators collected only blood, and repertoires in tissues likely differ. Memory subsets generally showed smaller estimated richness than naive subsets did.

The chain carries TRBV25-1 and TRBJ1-1, with TRBD1 matching 11 bases. This sequence was found in a man younger than 35 in good health. The sequenced sample consisted of memory CD4+ T cells sorted from blood. Subset given: CD45RA-negative fraction. The CDR3 loop is CASSPGQGASNTEAFF. CDR3 coding DNA: TGTGCCAGCAGTCCCGGACAGGGGGCCTCCAACACTGAAGCTTTCTTT.